Listed below are T cell receptor beta chains from one sample, sequenced in a study of blood T cell repertoires in COVID-19. Data came from immunoSEQ multiplex PCR; TCRdb stores just in-frame clones and leaves some out. In the table there are just over 250,000 clones, roughly nine tenths of which are singletons. Material: peripheral blood. The receptors here all came from a man aged 55 to 70 who had recovered from COVID-19. CDR3s include the opening cysteine and the closing phenylalanine or tryptophan. D genes are given only for firm matches. For some rows the clone size is stated as once, few or many, or as a class when expanded; others skip it.

d_call	v_call	j_call	clone_size	cdr3_aa	cdr3_nt
TRBD1	TRBV18	TRBJ1-2	-	CASSPPQSGQGFAYGYTF	TGTGCCAGCTCACCACCTCAGTCGGGACAGGGTTTTGCCTATGGCTACACCTTC
-	TRBV3-1/TRBV3-2	TRBJ2-5	-	CASSQVGGTQYF	TGTGCCAGCAGCCAAGTCGGAGGGACCCAGTACTTC
-	TRBV2	TRBJ1-1	once	CASRGGEDTEAFF	TGTGCCAGCCGGGGGGGAGAGGACACTGAAGCTTTCTTT
-	TRBV14	TRBJ2-3	-	CASSQDRTTGATQYF	TGTGCCAGCAGCCAAGATAGGACTACAGGAGCTACGCAGTATTTT
-	TRBV6-5	TRBJ1-5	-	CASSPPSPGQPQHF	TGTGCCAGCAGTCCTCCTTCACCGGGGCAGCCCCAGCATTTT
TRBD1	TRBV4-2	TRBJ1-2	-	CASSQDGTAGYTF	TGTGCCAGCAGCCAAGACGGGACAGCTGGCTACACCTTC
TRBD2	TRBV7-2	TRBJ2-5	-	CASSPIAGPKETQYF	TGTGCCAGCAGCCCGATAGCGGGGCCCAAAGAGACCCAGTACTTC
TRBD1	TRBV2	TRBJ1-6	-	CASNRQGSYNNYNSPLHF	TGTGCCAGCAACAGACAGGGTTCCTACAACAACTATAATTCACCCCTCCACTTT
-	TRBV5-4	TRBJ1-1	-	CASSLQSGVEAFF	TGTGCCAGCAGCTTACAATCCGGGGTTGAAGCTTTCTTT
-	TRBV5-1	TRBJ1-2	-	CASSPMTGLSYGYTF	TGCGCCAGCAGCCCCATGACAGGATTATCCTATGGCTACACCTTC
TRBD2	TRBV6-5	TRBJ2-5	-	CASRTSGGWETQYF	TGTGCCAGCAGGACTAGCGGGGGTTGGGAGACCCAGTACTTC
-	TRBV29-1	TRBJ2-6	-	CSVTLGGANVLTF	TGCAGCGTGACCCTCGGGGGGGCCAACGTCCTGACTTTC